The 27 T cell receptor beta chains given below trace back to one sample, sequenced in a study of OX40 agonist ivuxolimab in advanced cancers. Library method: the immunoSEQ multiplex PCR assay. TCRdb re-hosts the immuneACCESS table, in-frame sequences only. Its copies lack some clones; in the studies checked, an unresolved V gene accounts for under half of them, and the cause for the rest is not known. The sample table shows about 31,000 clones, and 80% to 90% are seen once. Together, the top ten hold about 25% of the sample. The sample consisted of CD4+ or CD8+ T cells sorted from blood, taken in a trial of the OX40 agonist ivuxolimab. The source of these receptors is an adult with an advanced solid tumor such as melanoma, head and neck, liver or kidney cancer.

The chain is built from TRBV19 and TRBJ2-1; D unresolved. V was trimmed by 6 bases and J by 7 bases, leaving 22 bases between them. This CDR3 has 16 amino acids. Germline V gives CDR1 LNHDA, CDR2 SQIVND (reference sequence). The CDR3 region has the DNA TGTGCCAGTAGGCGAAGACCCTCCGCCGACTTTAATGAGCAGTTCTTC. Its translation: CASRRRPSADFNEQFF.

This chain connects TRBV18 to TRBJ2-3; D possibly corresponds to TRBD1 (7 bases). The ends were cut back, 8 bases at V and 4 bases at J, with 16 bases in the middle. There are 14 residues in the CDR3. Germline V gives CDR1 KGHSH, CDR2 LQKENI. This CDR3 reads CASGAGGGADTQYF. As DNA, the CDR3 is TGTGCCAGCGGCGCAGGGGGAGGCGCAGATACGCAGTATTTT.

This chain joins TRBV6-5 and TRBJ2-5, with a weak D call TRBD2 (7 bases). CDR1 and CDR2 from the germline V gene are MNHEY and SVGAGI. The germline V and J ends were trimmed by 2 bases and 4 bases, with 14 bases remaining between them. This CDR3 is built from 15 residues. The CDR3, as DNA: TGTGCCAGCAGTTACCTCGGGGGGCGGGGAGAGACCCAGTACTTC. This sequence encodes CASSYLGGRGETQYF.

This clone was found a few times. The CDR3 spells CASSPVGGAGGNTIYF. In DNA, the CDR3 is TGTGCCAGCAGTCCCGTGGGGGGCGCAGGTGGAAACACCATATATTTT. The V call is TRBV28, the J call TRBJ1-3; tentatively, D is TRBD1 (6 bases). V lost 5 bases to trimming and J lost 3 bases, with 17 bases between them. CDR1 is MDHEN and CDR2 is SYDVKM in the germline V gene. This CDR3 contains 16 residues.

The chain joins TRBV7-2 to TRBJ2-5; 12 bases are a match to TRBD2. The V gene's germline CDR1 is SGHTA and CDR2 FQGNSA. This CDR3 comprises 16 residues. The V and J ends lost 5 bases and 5 bases, in that order; junction bases with no gene match: 9. The CDR3 spells CASSRTSGMGGETQYF. The CDR3, as DNA: TGTGCCAGCAGCAGGACTAGCGGGATGGGGGGGGAGACCCAGTACTTC.

The chain links TRBV19 to TRBJ2-7; 10 nucleotides line up with TRBD2. This CDR3 is built from 17 residues. The V segment lost 3 bases and the J segment 2 bases; nucleotides outside the gene matches: 10. Germline V gene sequence: CDR1 LNHDA, CDR2 SQIVND (reference sequence). This CDR3 is CASSIGMGAGGTYEQYF. The DNA for the CDR3 is TGTGCCAGTAGTATCGGGATGGGAGCGGGAGGGACCTACGAGCAGTACTTC.

The chain couples TRBV5-1 to TRBJ1-1; D is perhaps TRBD1 (6 bases). Trimming left V 2 bases short and J 0 bases short, with 8 bases between. Germline CDR1 and CDR2: SGHRS and YFSETQ. The CDR3 consists of 14 residues. The CDR3 sequence is CASSLQGMNTEAFF. The CDR3 bases are TGCGCCAGCAGCTTACAGGGAATGAACACTGAAGCTTTCTTT.

The chain links TRBV27 to TRBJ1-6; no reliable D call. The CDR3 consists of 15 residues. V was shortened by 7 bases and J by 7 bases, with 17 bases between the two germline ends. CDR1 is MNHEY and CDR2 is SMNVEV in the germline V gene (reference sequence). The CDR3 DNA follows: TGTGCCAGCACCAAGCTGGAAACTAAAAATTCACCCCTCCACTTT. Residues: CASTKLETKNSPLHF.

This clone appeared a single time. The genes are TRBV9 and TRBJ2-1, with D possibly being TRBD1 or TRBD2 (6 bases each). The CDR3 length is 12 residues. Germline CDR1 and CDR2: SGDLS and YYNGEE. V gave up 5 bases and J gave up 6 bases, with 9 bases separating them. CDR3 amino acids: CASSGGGNEQFF. The CDR3, as DNA: TGTGCCAGCAGTGGAGGGGGCAATGAGCAGTTCTTC.

The genes are TRBV15 and TRBJ2-4; the match to TRBD2 covers 12 bases. The ends lost 0 bases at V and 8 bases at J; junction bases unmatched: 2. This CDR3 comprises 15 residues. Germline-derived CDR1 and CDR2 are LNHNV and YYDKDF (reference sequence). The CDR3 DNA reads as TGTGCCACCAGCAGAGATACTAGCGGGAGGTACATTCAGTACTTC. Protein sequence: CATSRDTSGRYIQYF.

The chain uses TRBV5-1 and TRBJ2-3; D is perhaps TRBD2 (5 bases). Germline CDR1 SGHRS, CDR2 YFSETQ. V gave up 0 bases and J gave up 1 base, with 12 bases separating them. This CDR3 is 16 amino acids long. CDR3 nucleotides: TGCGCCAGCAGCTTGGATGTGGGAGCCGGCACAGATACGCAGTATTTT. It yields the protein CASSLDVGAGTDTQYF.

The V gene is TRBV5-6, the J gene TRBJ2-6; D is ambiguous. The CDR3 covers 16 residues. Germline V lookup: CDR1 SGHDT, CDR2 YYEEEE. V gave up 0 bases and J gave up 0 bases, with 7 bases separating them. The CDR3 region has the DNA TGTGCCAGCAGCTTGGGACCTAGCTCTGGGGCCAACGTCCTGACTTTC. Translating gives CASSLGPSSGANVLTF. The whole variable domain, filled in from reference TRBV5-6 and TRBJ2-6, reads DAGVTQSPTHLIKTRGQQVTLRCSPKSGHDTVSWYQQALGQGPQFIFQYYEEEERQRGNFPDRFSGHQFPNYSSELNVNALLLGDSALYLCASSLGPSSGANVLTFGAGSRLTVL.

The rearrangement links TRBV29-1 to TRBJ2-2; 8 nucleotides match TRBD1. V was pared by 4 bases and J by 3 bases, with 7 bases of the junction left unmatched. Germline V gene data show CDR1 as SQVTM and CDR2 as ANQGSEA. The CDR3 spans 15 residues. The CDR3 is CSVAPGTGHTGELFF. In DNA, the CDR3 is TGCAGCGTTGCTCCCGGGACAGGCCACACCGGGGAGCTGTTTTTT.

The count of this clone is one. The CDR3: CASSPRQGSTGELFF. The CDR3 nucleotides are TGTGCCAGCAGCCCAAGACAGGGCTCAACCGGGGAGCTGTTTTTT. The chain combines TRBV6-4 with TRBJ2-2; the match to TRBD1 covers 7 bases. J lost 5 bases, V lost 6 bases, and 9 bases had no gene match. CDR3 size: 15 residues. Germline V lookup: CDR1 MRHNA, CDR2 SNTAGT.

V usage is TRBV13 and J usage is TRBJ2-7; TRBD1 matches at 8 bases. This CDR3 comprises 17 residues. The V and J ends lost 3 bases and 2 bases, in that order; junction bases with no gene match: 12. Germline CDR1 reads PRHDT; CDR2 reads FYEKMQ (reference sequence). This chain's CDR3 is CASSLGTGPGAPYEQYF. As DNA, the CDR3 is TGTGCCAGCAGCTTGGGGACAGGCCCGGGGGCCCCCTACGAGCAGTACTTC. Complete variable domain (other parts from reference TRBV13 and TRBJ2-7): AAGVIQSPRHLIKEKRETATLKCYPIPRHDTVYWYQQGPGQDPQFLISFYEKMQSDKGSIPDRFSAQQFSDYHSELNMSSLELGDSALYFCASSLGTGPGAPYEQYFGPGTRLTVT.

The chain combines TRBV28 with TRBJ2-5; TRBD1 agrees at 7 bases. This CDR3 comprises 15 residues. V was clipped by 6 bases and J by 2 bases; unmatched bases: 9. The germline V gene has CDR1 MDHEN and CDR2 SYDVKM. The chain's CDR3 is CASSPTSGGQETQYF. Here the CDR3 DNA reads TGTGCCAGCAGCCCAACCTCAGGGGGTCAAGAGACCCAGTACTTC. The variable domain in full, completed from reference TRBV28 and TRBJ2-5, reads DVKVTQSSRYLVKRTGEKVFLECVQDMDHENMFWYRQDPGLGLRLIYFSYDVKMKEKGDIPEGYSVSREKKERFSLILESASTNQTSMYLCASSPTSGGQETQYFGPGTRLLVL.

J is TRBJ2-3 and V is TRBV7-2; maybe TRBD1 (7 bases). Germline-derived CDR1 and CDR2 are SGHTA and FQGNSA. V was shortened by 5 bases and J by 3 bases, with 15 bases between the two germline ends. The CDR3 loop spans 15 amino acids. CDR3 sequence reads: CASSPKTGRTDTQYF. CDR3 nucleotides: TGTGCCAGCAGCCCAAAGACAGGGAGGACAGATACGCAGTATTTT.

The chain joins TRBV6-4 to TRBJ2-1; TRBD2 matches 11 bases. Trimming cost V 4 bases and J 9 bases; bases outside gene matches: 5. Germline V CDR1 and CDR2: MRHNA, SNTAGT. The CDR3 length is 14 residues. The CDR3, as DNA: TGTGCCAGCAGTGCTGGACTAGCGGGTGCTGAGCAGTTCTTC. This encodes CASSAGLAGAEQFF.

The chain joins TRBV5-4 to TRBJ2-3; no firm D call. The germline V gene has CDR1 SGHNT and CDR2 YYREEE (reference sequence). The CDR3 consists of 15 residues. V lost 0 bases, J lost 3 bases, and 11 bases lay in between. The CDR3 DNA reads TGTGCCAGCAGCTTGGTGGGATTGGGGACAGATACGCAGTATTTT. Its protein product is CASSLVGLGTDTQYF.

J is TRBJ2-5 and V is TRBV4-2; D gene uncertain. V dropped 0 bases and J dropped 0 bases, with 5 bases sitting between them. Germline CDR1 is LGHNA and CDR2 is YNFKEQ. This CDR3 is 14 amino acids long. The CDR3 loop is CASSQDTYQETQYF. Here the CDR3 DNA reads TGTGCCAGCAGCCAAGACACCTACCAAGAGACCCAGTACTTC.

This chain's CDR3 is CASSTALAGGRNEQFF. The CDR3 nucleotides read TGTGCCAGCAGCACGGCCCTAGCGGGAGGGCGAAATGAGCAGTTCTTC. The chain employs TRBV28 and TRBJ2-1; 12 bases map to TRBD2. Germline-derived CDR1 and CDR2 are MDHEN and SYDVKM. This CDR3 comprises 16 residues. The junction had 10 bases not matched to a gene; V was cut back by 6 bases and J by 7 bases.

The CDR3 region is CASSYRTGTSGSHYEQYF. In nucleotides, the CDR3 is TGTGCCAGCAGCTATAGGACAGGGACTAGCGGGAGTCATTACGAGCAGTACTTC. This chain links TRBV7-2 with TRBJ2-5; 14 bases agree with TRBD2. The J call is in doubt because the DNA end fits TRBJ2-7 better. CDR3 length equals 18 residues. Germline values: CDR1 SGHTA, CDR2 FQGNSA.

A single count supports this clone. J is TRBJ2-5 and V is TRBV19; possibly TRBD1 or TRBD2 for D (5 bases each). The V end was cut by 5 bases, the J end by 2 bases, with 18 bases between. This CDR3 contains 16 residues. Germline V gene data show CDR1 as LNHDA and CDR2 as SQIVND (reference sequence). Here the CDR3 reads CASSADPRDVQETQYF. Written as DNA, the CDR3 is TGTGCCAGTAGTGCCGATCCCCGGGACGTACAAGAGACCCAGTACTTC.

J is TRBJ1-2 and V is TRBV2, with D unclear. The germline V and J ends were trimmed by 6 bases and 8 bases, with 16 bases remaining between them. This CDR3 is built from 13 residues. The V gene's germline CDR1 is SNHLY and CDR2 FYNNEI. The CDR3 spells CASRAIRGYGYTF. For the CDR3, the DNA is TGTGCCAGCAGGGCCATTCGAGGATACGGCTACACCTTC.

The V gene is TRBV5-1, the J gene TRBJ2-2, with D tentatively TRBD2 (6 bases). The germline V gene has CDR1 SGHRS and CDR2 YFSETQ. With 6 bases removed from V and 2 bases from J, the gap between germline ends came to 14 bases. CDR3 length: 15 residues. CDR3 amino acids: CASIGTAGNTGELFF. The DNA of the CDR3 is TGCGCCAGCATAGGAACAGCGGGCAACACCGGGGAGCTGTTTTTT. The variable domain in full, with the rest retrieved from reference TRBV5-1 and TRBJ2-2, is KAGVTQTPRYLIKTRGQQVTLSCSPISGHRSVSWYQQTPGQGLQFLFEYFSETQRNKGNFPGRFSGRQFSNSRSEMNVSTLELGDSALYLCASIGTAGNTGELFFGEGSRLTVL.

The V and J genes are TRBV28 and TRBJ2-5, with D unresolved. Trimming left V 2 bases short and J 4 bases short, with 8 bases between. Per the germline V gene, CDR1 is MDHEN and CDR2 is SYDVKM. The CDR3 covers 13 residues. CDR3: CASSLKFRETQYF. The CDR3 DNA reads as TGTGCCAGCAGTTTAAAGTTTAGAGAGACCCAGTACTTC.

Turning to this clone: The same CDR3 arises from other DNA sequences in this sample as well. The chain combines TRBV18 with TRBJ2-7, with TRBD1 identical over 8 bases. Germline-derived CDR1 and CDR2 are KGHSH and LQKENI. J was trimmed by 5 bases and V by 3 bases; bases with no gene match: 3. This CDR3 spans 13 amino acids. The CDR3 is CASSPGQGHEQYF. The DNA for the CDR3 is TGTGCCAGCTCACCCGGACAGGGTCACGAGCAGTACTTC.